Many counts were recorded for the clone carrying this TCR beta chain. Its antigen is unknown. Quantitative molecular-barcoded 5'-RACE generated the TCR beta libraries. Each CDR3 protein gets one entry after TCRdb re-called the 5' RACE reads with MiXCR. The sample shows some 250,000 distinct CDR3 sequences, about 24% of them seen only once. This sample is drawn from a study of CD8 T cells in ankylosing spondylitis. The germline V gene has CDR1 DFQATT and CDR2 SNEGSKA (reference sequence). Deletions cut 3 bases from V and 5 bases from J, with 7 bases between. This CDR3 comprises 12 residues. Study observations and caveats: In ankylosing spondylitis patients, matched synovial fluid reportedly showed significant enrichment of disease-linked clones. Disease-linked clones were found to be CD8+ and relatively rare in peripheral blood. For ankylosing spondylitis blood, a TCR beta motif of fewer than 10 highly homologous variants appeared characteristic.

V usage is TRBV20-1 and J usage is TRBJ2-2, with D unclear. This sequence was found in a male donor with ankylosing spondylitis or in good health (not recorded which). Input material: blood, either unsorted or a sorted T cell fraction (not recorded which). Written as DNA, the CDR3 is TGCAGTGCTAGTGTGGGGACCGGGGAGCTGTTTTTT. This translates into CSASVGTGELFF.